This T cell receptor (beta chain) was sequenced for a study of neurological immune-mediated disorders (dated by TCRdb to between 2018 and 2021). Regarding the research as a whole: Peripheral blood TCR-beta repertoires from patients with HTLV-I-associated myelopathy (HAM/TSP), patients with multiple sclerosis, and healthy controls were compared in the study using UMI-based sequencing. Alongside PBMC samples, the set of some 98 TCR-beta libraries contained longitudinal samples, technical triplicates, and paired CD4+ and CD8+ T-cell subsets that had been sorted. The cohort comprised roughly 70 subjects: about 15 HAM/TSP patients, some 34 multiple sclerosis patients and approximately 20 healthy controls. The research as a whole found: Expanded clones from different subjects shared no identical CDR3 amino acid sequences, which suggests that TCR-beta repertoires were private in all groups. TCR clonal expansion was highest in HAM/TSP patients and lowest in MS patients, with MS patients falling below even healthy controls.

cDNA was synthesized by template-switch 5'RACE using a primer carrying a 10-nucleotide random unique molecular identifier by which each TCR transcript was tagged. Every sequencing run yielded over 160 million TCR-beta sequences covering 15-18 subjects. The RNeasy kit was used to extract total RNA. TCR-beta VDJ regions were amplified with primers for the TCR constant region and the 5'RACE anchor, using the KAPA Real-time Library Amplification kit. Sample indexes and Illumina adaptors were added in a first PCR, and a second PCR then increased library yield. After Ampure bead purification, the TCR product of roughly 650 bp was size-selected on a 2% E-gel SizeSelection system. Library quality was checked on a Bioanalyzer, concentration was measured with Qubit, and libraries were quantified with the Kapa Library Quantification kit before pooling. Libraries were sequenced paired-end 2 x 150 bp on an Illumina HiSeq 2500. To increase sequence diversity, roughly 24-32% phiX was spiked into each library pool. In the source study's methods: Quality-filtered reads were processed with the UMI-based MiGEC pipeline, and over 90% of raw TCR sequences were removed by the MiGEC pipeline during error correction. VDJ genes were aligned to IMGT germline references, and clonotypes were defined by unique CDR3 amino acid sequence plus V-J genes. Clonal expansion, Shannon diversity, and CDR3 relatedness (CalcPairwiseDistances, ClusterSamples) were evaluated with VDJtools, and phylogenetic trees were built with CLCbio workbench. Clones with at least 8 unique UMIs were defined as expanded, with this threshold being based on coefficient-of-variation modelling across technical triplicates. Starting from the raw public reads, TCRdb applied fastp trimming at Q25, assembled clones with MiXCR and retained in-frame beta chains. Every distinct CDR3 protein forms one entry, paired with its most common genes and DNA. TCRdb assigned the V and J calls; the authors' analysis was not used. The sample profile shows roughly 36,000 distinct CDR3 sequences; about 7% of them were found once. 5.5% to 6.5% of the sample belongs to the ten largest clones.

This clonotype was picked up many times. No antigen is known for it. Nothing much larger sits one base from this clone, and base qualities are not available. According to the germline V gene, CDR1 reads MNHEY and CDR2 reads SVGAGI. The CDR3 numbers 14 residues from cysteine through phenylalanine. Of the read, only the CDR3 DNA is kept; its 42 bases are in frame from base 1. Healthy controls were blood bank volunteers in Maryland, USA. For the sorted-subset TCR libraries, the starting material was about 930,000 sorted CD4+ or CD8+ T cells. PBMCs were separated from peripheral blood using Ficoll-Hypaque density gradient centrifugation and then cryopreserved in liquid nitrogen. The study also sequenced paired sorted CD4+ and CD8+ subsets from healthy controls, HAM/TSP patients and MS patients.

The TCR originated in a middle-aged man in good health. The chain joins TRBV6-5 to TRBJ2-1; the D gene assignment is ambiguous. Material: CD4+ T cells from blood. CDR3 reads: CASNSGYSYNEQFF. At the DNA level, the sequence is TGTGCTAGTAATTCGGGTTATTCCTACAATGAGCAGTTCTTC.